This TCR beta chain was captured by sequencing in a study of tumor-infiltrating lymphocytes in localized non-small cell lung cancer. In germline, CDR1 is SGHRS, CDR2 YFSETQ. V was shortened by 2 bases and J by 0 bases, with 5 bases between the two germline ends. This CDR3 comprises 13 residues. TCRdb's table, derived via immunoSEQ multiplex PCR, lists solely in-frame clones and lacks some. The sample has about 23,000 clones, roughly 69% seen once; the top ten hold 14% to 15%. The material sequenced was lung tumor tissue. The rearrangement links TRBV5-1 to TRBJ1-2; D gene uncertain. This TCR was sampled from a human donor with non-small cell lung cancer. The CDR3 region is CASSFGSNYGYTF. Here the CDR3 DNA reads TGCGCCAGCAGCTTTGGTTCTAACTATGGCTACACCTTC.